This TCR beta chain was recovered during a study of cytomegalovirus exposure and HLA in healthy donors. About the study: An earlier analysis identified approximately 110 million unique TCR beta sequences in approximately 170 million T cells. Study-level findings and limits: The listing of roughly 160 TCR beta chains classed them as cytomegalovirus-associated.

Notes on this clone: Its antigen is as yet unknown.

The ends were cut back, 0 bases at V and 4 bases at J, with 15 bases in the middle. The CDR3 is 16 amino acids. The V gene's germline CDR1 is LGHNA and CDR2 YSLEER. With 60 Vbeta and 13 Jbeta primers, the PCR was carried out. Clones were read by immunoSEQ multiplex PCR, and TCRdb kept only the in-frame ones, dropping some. This table has approximately 190,000 clones, approximately 81% appearing once. This sequence joins TRBV4-3 and TRBJ1-2; the D is unclear. The sequence derives from a man between 50 and 59 years old in good health and CMV-seronegative. The specimen sequenced was PBMCs. The CDR3 spells CASSQETARSLYGYTF. The DNA for the CDR3 is TGCGCCAGCAGCCAAGAAACGGCCAGGTCCCTCTATGGCTACACCTTC.